The source of this TCR beta chain is a study of T cells in Graves' hyperthyroidism and ophthalmopathy. Based on clinical symptoms, serum thyroxine and TRAb, thyroid ultrasound and orbital computed tomography, diagnoses were reached. Approximately 10 ml of fresh peripheral blood supplied the PBMCs. Researchers took RNA transcripts and amplified the TCR beta CDR3 regions from them. Primed by the HTBI set, a first-round RT-PCR was run on the TCR CDR3. TCRdb reanalysed the multiplex PCR reads using MiXCR and keeps one entry per CDR3 protein. This table holds under 600,000 distinct CDR3 sequences, around 16% found once. This clonotype was seen many times. Its antigen remains unknown. Findings of the study overall: Most clonotypes expanded in the thyroid (above 0.001) were also present in blood. Model output signaled ophthalmopathy a median roughly six months ahead of onset.

Per the germline V gene, CDR1 is MNHEY and CDR2 is SVGEGT. V was cut by 6 bases and J by 4 bases, with 16 bases left in between. This CDR3 is 15 amino acids long. The gene calls are TRBV6-2 or TRBV6-3 and TRBJ2-1, with D tentatively TRBD1 or TRBD2 (5 bases each). Sequenced sample: blood. The clonotype was recovered from a woman aged 40 to 50 with Graves' ophthalmopathy. The CDR3 DNA follows: TGTGCCAGCAGATGGGACCGCGCCTCTTACAATGAGCAGTTCTTC. Its protein is CASRWDRASYNEQFF.